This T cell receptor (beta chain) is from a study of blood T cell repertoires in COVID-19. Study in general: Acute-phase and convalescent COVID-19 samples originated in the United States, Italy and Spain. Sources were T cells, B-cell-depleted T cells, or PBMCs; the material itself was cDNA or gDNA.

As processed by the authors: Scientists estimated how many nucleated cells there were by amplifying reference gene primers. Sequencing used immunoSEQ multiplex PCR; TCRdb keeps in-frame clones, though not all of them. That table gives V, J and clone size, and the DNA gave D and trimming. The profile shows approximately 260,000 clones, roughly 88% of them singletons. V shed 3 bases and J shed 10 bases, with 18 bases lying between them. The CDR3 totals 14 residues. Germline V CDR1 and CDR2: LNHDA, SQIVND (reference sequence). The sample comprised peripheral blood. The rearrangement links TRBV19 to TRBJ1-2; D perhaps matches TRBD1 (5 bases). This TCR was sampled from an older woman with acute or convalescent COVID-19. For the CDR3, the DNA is TGTGCCAGTAGTATTTTGGGGCAGGGCCCTTCCTACACCTTC. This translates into CASSILGQGPSYTF.